The rows below give T cell receptor beta chains drawn from one sample of a study of T cell repertoires in cytomegalovirus infection. Antigen specificity for these receptors is unknown. TCRdb used MiXCR to reprocess the reads, holding one entry per CDR3 protein. The data hold around 300,000 distinct CDR3 sequences, with under 25% observed a single time. The specimen comprised cultured PBMCs, sampled from culture after CMV antigen stimulation. The receptors originated from a human donor in good health (CMV status not recorded). Some clones in this sample may be carry-over from other donors' samples. The CDR3 runs from the conserved cysteine through the conserved F or W. The D gene is left open where the match is weak. Size values are once, few and many counts, or a class for expanded clones, and some rows have none.

j_call	clone_size	d_call	v_call	cdr3_nt	cdr3_aa
TRBJ2-1	NA	NA	TRBV15	TGTGCCACCAGCAACAGTATGATGGGATACAATGAGCAGTTCTTC	CATSNSMMGYNEQFF
TRBJ2-7	NA	NA	TRBV14	TGTGCCAGCAGCCAGCGTCTCTTGTCAGTCTACGAGCAGTACTTC	CASSQRLLSVYEQYF
TRBJ1-2	NA	NA	TRBV7-9	TGTGCCAGCAGCCTACAGGGTCTCTATGGCTACACCTTC	CASSLQGLYGYTF
TRBJ2-1	few	TRBD2	TRBV7-6	TGTGCCAGCAGCCCACTAGCGGGAGTTATGAATGAGCAGTTCTTC	CASSPLAGVMNEQFF
TRBJ2-3	NA	TRBD2	TRBV14	TGTGCCAGCAGCCAAGCGGGACTAGCGGGAGTCGAAGATACGCAGTATTTT	CASSQAGLAGVEDTQYF
TRBJ2-1	many	TRBD2	TRBV12-5	TGTGCTAGTGCCCCAGCTGGGGGTAGCGGGAGAACGCCCTACAATGAGCAGTTCTTC	CASAPAGGSGRTPYNEQFF
TRBJ2-7	NA	NA	TRBV6-1	TGTGCCAGCAAATTCAGGGGGGAGGGAGGGGCCTCCTACGAGCAGTACTTC	CASKFRGEGGASYEQYF
TRBJ2-3	few	TRBD1	TRBV28	TGTGCCAGCAGTTTATGGGACAGGGCTGGGATCACAGATACGCAGTATTTT	CASSLWDRAGITDTQYF
TRBJ1-2	few	TRBD1	TRBV28	TGTGCCAGCAGTTTACTCGGACAGGGCTATGGCTACACCTTC	CASSLLGQGYGYTF
TRBJ2-7	NA	NA	TRBV27	TGTGCCACCATGAGGTTGGGGATAAGCGAGCAGTACTTC	CATMRLGISEQYF
TRBJ2-1	few	TRBD2	TRBV7-9	TGTGCCAGCAGCTTAAGGCCTAGCGGGTTATCTTACAATGAGCAGTTCTTC	CASSLRPSGLSYNEQFF
TRBJ2-7	NA	TRBD1	TRBV7-2	TGTGCCAGCAGCCGAATCCTAGGACAGGGCCTCTCCTACGAGCAGTACTTC	CASSRILGQGLSYEQYF
TRBJ1-5	NA	NA	TRBV6-1	TGTGCCAGCAGGGGAACAGGGAATAGCAATCAGCCCCAGCATTTT	CASRGTGNSNQPQHF
TRBJ1-2	NA	NA	TRBV4-2	TGTGCCAGCAGCCAAGACTTTCGGAACAGAACTAACTATGGCTACACCTTC	CASSQDFRNRTNYGYTF
TRBJ2-7	many	TRBD1	TRBV7-2	TGTGCCAGCAGCACAGGGGGTCCCTACGAGCAGTACTTC	CASSTGGPYEQYF
TRBJ2-1	few	TRBD2	TRBV7-7	TGTGCCAGCAGCTTAGACGTGACTAGCGACTACAATGAGCAGTTCTTC	CASSLDVTSDYNEQFF
TRBJ1-1	many	NA	TRBV12-3/TRBV12-4	TGTGCCAGCAAGATTGGGACCAGGGGCTTAACTGAAGCTTTCTTT	CASKIGTRGLTEAFF
TRBJ1-4	NA	NA	TRBV15	TGTGCCACCAGCAGATATAGGACCACTAATGAAAAACTGTTTTTT	CATSRYRTTNEKLFF
TRBJ1-5	NA	NA	TRBV20-1	TGCAGTGCTAGAGATCCCCAGGGCGAAAGGACTCAGCCCCAGCATTTT	CSARDPQGERTQPQHF
TRBJ1-1	few	NA	TRBV13	TGTGCCAGCAGCTTCCTTGGCAAGAACACTGAAGCTTTCTTT	CASSFLGKNTEAFF
TRBJ1-1	NA	NA	TRBV9	TGTGCCAGCAGCGTAGACGGCGCCCCTTACACTGAAGCTTTCTTT	CASSVDGAPYTEAFF
TRBJ1-5	few	NA	TRBV6-1	TGTGCCAGCAGTGAAGCCGCCAGGGTCCATCAGCCCCAGCATTTT	CASSEAARVHQPQHF
TRBJ2-3	NA	TRBD2	TRBV27	TGTGCCAGCCGAGAAGAGCCTAGCGGGATTGATACAGATACGCAGTATTTT	CASREEPSGIDTDTQYF
TRBJ2-1	few	NA	TRBV18	TGTGCCAGCTCACCAGGGACACGCTACAATGAGCAGTTCTTC	CASSPGTRYNEQFF
TRBJ2-3	many	NA	TRBV12-5	TGTGCTAGTGGTTTGTCACAGGTAACGCAGTATTTT	CASGLSQVTQYF
TRBJ2-4	NA	NA	TRBV6-8	TGTGCCAGCAGCGAATACCCACTAGCCAAAAACATTCAGTACTTC	CASSEYPLAKNIQYF
TRBJ2-1	NA	NA	TRBV12-3/TRBV12-4	TGTGCCAGCACCCTCGAACTAGCCTCCTGGGATGAGCAGTTCTTC	CASTLELASWDEQFF
TRBJ2-3	NA	TRBD2	TRBV7-2	TGTGCCAGCAGATCCTGGGAGGGAGATACGCAGTATTTT	CASRSWEGDTQYF
TRBJ1-1	many	NA	TRBV7-2	TGTGCCAGCAGTGGGTCTCTATTGAACACTGAAGCTTTCTTT	CASSGSLLNTEAFF
TRBJ1-1	few	NA	TRBV6-6	TGTGCCAGCAGCATCCAGGGTTTTACTGAAGCTTTCTTT	CASSIQGFTEAFF